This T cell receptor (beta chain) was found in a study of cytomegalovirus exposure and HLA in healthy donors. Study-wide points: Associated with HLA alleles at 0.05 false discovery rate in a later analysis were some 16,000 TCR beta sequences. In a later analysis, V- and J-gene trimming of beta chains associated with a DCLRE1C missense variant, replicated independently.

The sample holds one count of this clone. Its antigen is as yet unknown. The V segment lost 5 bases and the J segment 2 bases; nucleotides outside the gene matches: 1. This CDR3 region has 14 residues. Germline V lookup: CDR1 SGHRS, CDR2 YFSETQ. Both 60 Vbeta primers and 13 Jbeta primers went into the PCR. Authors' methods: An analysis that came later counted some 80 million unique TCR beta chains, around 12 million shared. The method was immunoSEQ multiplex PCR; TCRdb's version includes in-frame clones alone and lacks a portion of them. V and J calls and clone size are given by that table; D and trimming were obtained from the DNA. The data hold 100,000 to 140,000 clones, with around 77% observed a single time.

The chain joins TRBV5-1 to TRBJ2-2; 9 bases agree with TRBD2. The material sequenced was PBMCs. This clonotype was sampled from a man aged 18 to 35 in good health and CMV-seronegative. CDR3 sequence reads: CASRRGGNTGELFF. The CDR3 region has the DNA TGCGCCAGCAGGCGGGGGGGAAACACCGGGGAGCTGTTTTTT. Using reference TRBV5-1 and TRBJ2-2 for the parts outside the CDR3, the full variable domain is KAGVTQTPRYLIKTRGQQVTLSCSPISGHRSVSWYQQTPGQGLQFLFEYFSETQRNKGNFPGRFSGRQFSNSRSEMNVSTLELGDSALYLCASRRGGNTGELFFGEGSRLTVL.